These T cell receptor beta chains were read from a single sample in a study of cytomegalovirus exposure and HLA in healthy donors. Data came from immunoSEQ multiplex PCR; TCRdb stores just in-frame clones and leaves some out. The data show some 150,000 clones, 65% to 85% seen once. The sample taken for sequencing was PBMCs. These receptors originate from a woman in her thirties in good health and CMV-seropositive. The CDR3 runs from the conserved cysteine through the conserved F or W. The D gene is left open where the match is weak. Clone size is given for some rows only: seen once, a few or many times, or a class if the clone is expanded.

DNA: TGTTCCAGCAGCTCCGGGGTCCAGCCCCAGCATTTT
CDR3: CSSSSGVQPQHF
J: TRBJ1-5
V: TRBV7-9
length: 12
D: NA
size: NA

DNA: TGTGCCAGCAGTGAAAGAGGGGGACAGGGCTATTACCTTAATAATTCACCCCTCCACTTT
CDR3: CASSERGGQGYYLNNSPLHF
J: TRBJ1-6
V: TRBV6-1
length: 20
D: TRBD1
size: few

DNA: TGTGCCAGCAGCCGCCCTCCGGGACAGACAACCCAAGAGACCCAGTACTTC
CDR3: CASSRPPGQTTQETQYF
J: TRBJ2-5
V: TRBV7-6
length: 17
D: TRBD1
size: NA

DNA: TGTGCCAGCACCCCTAGACCGGGGAACACCGGGGAGCTGTTTTTT
CDR3: CASTPRPGNTGELFF
J: TRBJ2-2
V: TRBV9
length: 15
D: NA
size: NA

DNA: TGCGCCAGCAGCTTGGGGGTCGCCTCAGGCGCTGAAGCTTTCTTT
CDR3: CASSLGVASGAEAFF
J: TRBJ1-1
V: TRBV5-1
length: 15
D: NA
size: once

DNA: TGCAGTGGACAGAATGGAGAGACCCAGTACTTC
CDR3: CSGQNGETQYF
J: TRBJ2-5
V: TRBV20-1
length: 11
D: NA
size: NA

DNA: TGTGCCAGCAGCGTCGACAAAACGAAGGAAAAACTGTTTTTT
CDR3: CASSVDKTKEKLFF
J: TRBJ1-4
V: TRBV9
length: 14
D: NA
size: NA

DNA: TGCGCCAGCAGCCTCAGGGCCGCACGCGATGAAAAACTGTTTTTT
CDR3: CASSLRAARDEKLFF
J: TRBJ1-4
V: TRBV4-3
length: 15
D: NA
size: NA

DNA: TGTGCCAGCAGCTTATTTCAGAATCAGCCCCAGCATTTT
CDR3: CASSLFQNQPQHF
J: TRBJ1-5
V: TRBV7-3
length: 13
D: NA
size: NA

DNA: TGTGCCTGGAGTGTTACGGTGAACACTGAAGCTTTCTTT
CDR3: CAWSVTVNTEAFF
J: TRBJ1-1
V: TRBV30
length: 13
D: NA
size: NA

DNA: TGTGCCAGCAGCTTGGGACTAGCGGGGACCGCCGAGCAGTACTTC
CDR3: CASSLGLAGTAEQYF
J: TRBJ2-7
V: TRBV7-9
length: 15
D: TRBD2
size: NA

DNA: TGTGCCAGCAGCGAAAGGGACAGGGTGTATGGCGAGCAGTACTTC
CDR3: CASSERDRVYGEQYF
J: TRBJ2-7
V: TRBV5-4
length: 15
D: TRBD1
size: NA

DNA: TGCAGCGCCTCGACGGCTAGTCGCACAGATACGCAGTATTTT
CDR3: CSASTASRTDTQYF
J: TRBJ2-3
V: TRBV29-1
length: 14
D: NA
size: few

DNA: TGCGCCAGCAGCGAACGGGACAGCTCCTACAATGAGCAGTTCTTC
CDR3: CASSERDSSYNEQFF
J: TRBJ2-1
V: TRBV5-1
length: 15
D: TRBD1
size: NA

DNA: TGCGCCAGCAGCTTGCGGGGTGAAAAACTGTTTTTT
CDR3: CASSLRGEKLFF
J: TRBJ1-4
V: TRBV4-1
length: 12
D: NA
size: NA

DNA: TGTGCCAGCAGTTTACAAGCGGAGGAGACCCAGTACTTC
CDR3: CASSLQAEETQYF
J: TRBJ2-5
V: TRBV27
length: 13
D: NA
size: NA

DNA: TGTGCCAGCAGTTACCGAAGCGGGGGGGGCGCAGATACGCAGTATTTT
CDR3: CASSYRSGGGADTQYF
J: TRBJ2-3
V: TRBV6-5
length: 16
D: TRBD2
size: NA

DNA: TGTGCCAGCAGCGTAGCCCCTGCGACAGAGCTCTATGGCTACACCTTC
CDR3: CASSVAPATELYGYTF
J: TRBJ1-2
V: TRBV9
length: 16
D: NA
size: NA

DNA: TGTGCCAGCAGTGAGTTGGGGACAGGGACCTACGAGCAGTACTTC
CDR3: CASSELGTGTYEQYF
J: TRBJ2-7
V: TRBV2
length: 15
D: TRBD1
size: NA

DNA: TGTGCCAGCAGTTACGCTAGCGGGGCCTACAATGAGCAGTTCTTC
CDR3: CASSYASGAYNEQFF
J: TRBJ2-1
V: TRBV6-5
length: 15
D: TRBD2
size: NA

DNA: TGTGCCACCAGCGCACGACTTCCCGGGTACTACACCTTC
CDR3: CATSARLPGYYTF
J: TRBJ1-2
V: TRBV15
length: 13
D: NA
size: NA

DNA: TGTGCCAGCAGTCTGACAGGGGGCGCCGGAGGCGAGCAGTACTTC
CDR3: CASSLTGGAGGEQYF
J: TRBJ2-7
V: TRBV27
length: 15
D: TRBD1
size: NA

DNA: TGCGCCAGCAGCTTAGGACAGAACTATGGCTACACCTTC
CDR3: CASSLGQNYGYTF
J: TRBJ1-2
V: TRBV11-1
length: 13
D: NA
size: NA

DNA: TGTGCCAGCAGCCAGAGGGTTAATTCACCCCTCCACTTT
CDR3: CASSQRVNSPLHF
J: TRBJ1-6
V: TRBV14
length: 13
D: NA
size: few

DNA: TGTGCCAGCAGCGCCAGACTAGCCGGGCTGATAGATACGCAGTATTTT
CDR3: CASSARLAGLIDTQYF
J: TRBJ2-3
V: TRBV9
length: 16
D: TRBD2
size: NA

DNA: TGTTCCAGCAGCTTCGAAGAGACCCAGTACTTC
CDR3: CSSSFEETQYF
J: TRBJ2-5
V: TRBV7-9
length: 11
D: NA
size: NA

DNA: TGTGCCAGCAGCGTGGACAGGGCTTTGCTCGAGCAGTACTTC
CDR3: CASSVDRALLEQYF
J: TRBJ2-7
V: TRBV5-4
length: 14
D: TRBD1
size: once